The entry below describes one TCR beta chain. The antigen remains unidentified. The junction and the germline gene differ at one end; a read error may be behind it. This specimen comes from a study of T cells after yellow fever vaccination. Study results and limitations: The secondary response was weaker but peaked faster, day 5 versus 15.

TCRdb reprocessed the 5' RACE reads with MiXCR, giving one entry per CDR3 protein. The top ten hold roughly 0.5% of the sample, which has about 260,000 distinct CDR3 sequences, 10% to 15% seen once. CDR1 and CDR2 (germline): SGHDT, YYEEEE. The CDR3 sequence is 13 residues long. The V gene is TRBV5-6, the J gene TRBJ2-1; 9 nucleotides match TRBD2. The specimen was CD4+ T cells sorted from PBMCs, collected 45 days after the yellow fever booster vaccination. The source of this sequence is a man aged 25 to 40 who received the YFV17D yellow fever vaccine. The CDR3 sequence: CASSLVAGGPSSF. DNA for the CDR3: TGTGCCAGCAGCTTGGTTGCGGGAGGGCCTTCCAGCTTC.